This section outlines one T cell receptor (beta chain) sequence together with its context. This sample was taken from a study of blood T cell repertoires in COVID-19. Study-wide context: COVID-19 samples from acute and convalescent phases originated in the United States, Italy and Spain. Sample material is recorded as cDNA or gDNA derived from T cells, B-cell-depleted T cells, or PBMCs.

How the authors handled the data: Nucleated cell number was recorded as an estimate derived from reference gene primer amplification. Clones were sequenced by immunoSEQ multiplex PCR, and TCRdb holds only the in-frame ones, with some missing. V, J and clone size were drawn from that table, and D and trimming were deduced from the DNA. The data hold about 210,000 clones, with about 91% observed a single time. After removal of 3 bases from V and 0 bases from J, the junction contained 17 bases not matched to a gene. The CDR3 runs to 19 residues. CDR1 is SGDLS and CDR2 is YYNGEE in the germline V gene. The specimen was peripheral blood. This chain connects TRBV9 to TRBJ1-1, with 7 bases matching TRBD1. The TCR comes from a man younger than 40 with acute or convalescent COVID-19. The CDR3 reads CASSALTPRDSYLNTEAFF. In nucleotides, the CDR3 is TGTGCCAGCAGCGCCCTAACGCCCCGGGACAGTTATTTGAACACTGAAGCTTTCTTT.